The 27 T cell receptor beta chains below were found in one sample sequenced in a study of PD-1 blockade in classical Hodgkin lymphoma. This sample's time point: cycle 4 day 1 (C4D1), after less than 7 weeks of nivolumab. Autologous stem cell transplantation was followed by relapse in every patient, and brentuximab vedotin exposure varied. Researchers report purifying CD4+ T cells from thawed PBMCs by magnetic negative selection. The repertoire was sequenced with immunoSEQ multiplex PCR; TCRdb's copy has only in-frame clones and lacks some. Of 10,000 to 15,000 clones listed, about 86% are singletons. This sample comprised CD4+ T cells from blood, obtained before the fourth cycle of nivolumab. The origin of the receptors is a human donor with classical Hodgkin lymphoma.

The V call is TRBV18, the J call TRBJ1-2; TRBD1 aligns across 7 bases. J lost 2 bases, V lost 4 bases, and 1 base had no gene match. This CDR3 is built from 13 residues. Germline CDR1 KGHSH, CDR2 LQKENI. CDR3 coding DNA: TGTGCCAGCTCACGGGACAGCAACTATGGCTACACCTTC. Amino acid sequence: CASSRDSNYGYTF. Looking up the rest from reference TRBV18 and TRBJ1-2 gives the full variable domain: NAGVMQNPRHLVRRRGQEARLRCSPMKGHSHVYWYRQLPEEGLKFMVYLQKENIIDESGMPKERFSAEFPKEGPSILRIQQVVRGDSAAYFCASSRDSNYGYTFGSGTRLTVV.

The rearrangement uses TRBV5-4 and TRBJ1-2, with D possibly matching TRBD1 (5 bases). Trimming shortened V by 6 bases and J by 0 bases, and 21 bases separated the two germline ends. The CDR3 contains 17 residues. CDR1 and CDR2 (germline): SGHNT, YYREEE (reference sequence). The CDR3 loop reads CASIPGGNSRANYGYTF. In DNA form, the CDR3 reads TGTGCCAGCATCCCGGGGGGTAACTCCCGTGCTAACTATGGCTACACCTTC.

The V call is TRBV11-2, the J call TRBJ2-5; D unresolved. Trimming cost V 5 bases and J 0 bases, with 19 bases left between them. The CDR3 runs to 17 residues. The germline V gene has CDR1 SGHAT and CDR2 FQNNGV. CDR3 sequence (DNA): TGTGCCAGCAGCCGAAGCCCGAAAGGCAAGTACCAAGAGACCCAGTACTTC. Protein sequence: CASSRSPKGKYQETQYF.

This chain links TRBV25-1 with TRBJ1-4; D not resolved. Trimming shortened V by 1 base and J by 7 bases, and 13 bases separated the two germline ends. The CDR3 has 15 amino acids. Germline CDR1 is MGHDK and CDR2 is SYGVNS. The chain's CDR3 is CASSELGFRGEKLFF. CDR3 DNA sequence: TGTGCCAGCAGTGAATTGGGGTTTCGGGGTGAAAAACTGTTTTTT.

The rearrangement uses TRBV18 and TRBJ1-5; 8 bases agree with TRBD1. V shed 3 bases and J 6 bases; nucleotides not matched to a gene: 10. This CDR3 is 16 amino acids long. Germline V lookup: CDR1 KGHSH, CDR2 LQKENI. For the CDR3, the DNA is TGTGCCAGCTCACCCTTCCTGGACAGGGCCGGTCAGCCCCAGCATTTT. Translating gives CASSPFLDRAGQPQHF.

This clone has a single count. The chain links TRBV7-2 to TRBJ2-1; the D is unclear. The CDR3 extends over 13 amino acids. Germline V lookup: CDR1 SGHTA, CDR2 FQGNSA. Trimming stripped 0 bases from V and 10 bases from J, with 10 bases between. As DNA, the CDR3 is TGTGCCAGCAGCTTAGCGCTCTTACGCGAGCAGTTCTTC. It encodes CASSLALLREQFF.

The chain combines TRBV28 with TRBJ2-7; D gene ambiguous. The CDR3 length is 11 residues. The V end lost 4 bases, the J end lost 0 bases, and 1 base lay between the germline ends. CDR1 is MDHEN and CDR2 is SYDVKM in the germline V gene. The CDR3 DNA reads as TGTGCCAGCAGTTCCTCCTACGAGCAGTACTTC. Translation gives CASSSSYEQYF.

The chain carries TRBV9 and TRBJ1-2, with unresolved D. The V end was cut by 3 bases, the J end by 5 bases, with 8 bases between. Per the germline V gene, CDR1 is SGDLS and CDR2 is YYNGEE. The CDR3 extends over 12 amino acids. This CDR3 is CASSAGGYGYTF. The CDR3 nucleotides read TGTGCCAGCAGCGCCGGTGGGTATGGCTACACCTTC.

The V and J genes are TRBV18 and TRBJ2-7; D could derive from TRBD1 or TRBD2 (5 bases each). There are 13 residues in the CDR3. Per the germline V gene, CDR1 is KGHSH and CDR2 is LQKENI. Trimming took off 3 bases at V and 0 bases at J, with 6 bases between the two ends. This CDR3 is CASSPGPSYEQYF. As DNA, the CDR3 is TGTGCCAGCTCACCGGGACCCTCCTACGAGCAGTACTTC.

The rearrangement links TRBV5-8 to TRBJ1-2; TRBD1 might be the D (6 bases). The CDR3 length is 12 residues. Looked up from germline, CDR1 is SGHTS and CDR2 is YDEGEE. V was cut by 0 bases and J by 6 bases, with 6 bases left in between. CDR3 amino acids: CASSLDRDGYTF. DNA for the CDR3: TGTGCCAGCAGCTTGGACAGGGATGGCTACACCTTC.

V gene TRBV9 combines with J gene TRBJ1-2; maybe TRBD1 (6 bases). The CDR3 runs 16 residues. Germline V gene data show CDR1 as SGDLS and CDR2 as YYNGEE. The V and J ends lost 0 bases and 4 bases respectively, with 16 bases between them. CDR3 in amino acids: CASSVDHQDSIYGYTF. Written as DNA, the CDR3 is TGTGCCAGCAGCGTAGACCATCAGGACAGTATCTATGGCTACACCTTC.

The chain carries TRBV25-1 and TRBJ2-2; the D gene could be TRBD1 or TRBD2 (5 bases each). The length of the CDR3 is 16 residues. With 4 bases removed from V and 0 bases from J, the gap between germline ends came to 12 bases. Germline V gene lookup returns CDR1 MGHDK and CDR2 SYGVNS. CDR3 in DNA: TGTGCCAGCAGTGGTCCCGGGGCCTCGAACACCGGGGAGCTGTTTTTT. Its translation: CASSGPGASNTGELFF.

V gene TRBV2 combines with J gene TRBJ1-2, with unresolved D. Trimming stripped 1 base from V and 0 bases from J, with 6 bases between. The CDR3 is made up of 14 amino acids. Germline CDR1 SNHLY, CDR2 FYNNEI. CDR3 protein: CASSEVTPNYGYTF. CDR3 bases: TGTGCCAGCAGTGAAGTAACCCCTAACTATGGCTACACCTTC.

The chain joins TRBV19 to TRBJ2-1; 10 nucleotides line up with TRBD1. The CDR3 totals 16 residues. Per germline, CDR1 LNHDA and CDR2 SQIVND (reference sequence). V lost 3 bases, J lost 6 bases, and 8 bases stayed unmatched. The CDR3 DNA sequence: TGTGCCAGTAGTATCCGGCCGCGGACAGGGGGCAATGAGCAGTTCTTC. Translation: CASSIRPRTGGNEQFF.

This rearrangement joins TRBV7-2 to TRBJ2-3; maybe TRBD1 (7 bases). The CDR3 covers 16 residues. CDR1 SGHTA and CDR2 FQGNSA come from the germline V gene. With 0 bases removed from V and 5 bases from J, the gap between germline ends came to 15 bases. The CDR3 loop reads CASSLATGRRGDTQYF. CDR3 DNA: TGTGCCAGCAGCTTAGCGACAGGGAGGCGGGGAGATACGCAGTATTTT.

This clone was seen a few times. The gene calls are TRBV10-3 and TRBJ2-1; the match to TRBD2 covers 9 bases. Germline CDR1 ENHRY, CDR2 SYGVKD. J gave up 3 bases and V 4 bases, and 4 bases lay outside the gene matches. The CDR3 loop spans 15 amino acids. The CDR3 DNA reads TGTGCCATCAGTGGGCGGCGGGAGGGCTACAATGAGCAGTTCTTC. Its protein is CAISGRREGYNEQFF.

The rearrangement joins TRBV28 to TRBJ2-1, with TRBD1 identical over 9 bases. Germline CDR1 is MDHEN and CDR2 is SYDVKM. The CDR3 runs to 15 residues. V was clipped by 4 bases and J by 2 bases; unmatched bases: 3. The CDR3 is CASSSGTGPYNEQFF. CDR3 DNA: TGTGCCAGCAGTTCCGGGACAGGGCCCTACAATGAGCAGTTCTTC.

The V call is TRBV15, the J call TRBJ2-3; D gene uncertain. V lost 0 bases and J 2 bases, leaving 12 bases between the germline ends. The germline CDR1 and CDR2 sequences are LNHNV and YYDKDF (reference sequence). CDR3 size: 16 residues. The CDR3 reads CATSRERAATTDTQYF. The CDR3 DNA reads TGTGCCACCAGCAGAGAACGCGCGGCGACCACAGATACGCAGTATTTT.

This chain connects TRBV28 to TRBJ2-5, with a possible D match to TRBD1 (6 bases). Trimming took off 3 bases at V and 9 bases at J, with 20 bases between the two ends. This CDR3 comprises 15 residues. The V gene's germline CDR1 is MDHEN and CDR2 SYDVKM. The CDR3 loop is CASSFAAQGPSAQYF. CDR3 nucleotide sequence: TGTGCCAGCAGTTTTGCGGCACAGGGTCCCAGTGCCCAGTACTTC.

The chain joins TRBV12-5 to TRBJ2-1; the D gene is possibly TRBD2 (6 bases). The CDR3 sequence is 15 residues long. Trimming removed 6 bases from V and 5 bases from J, with 17 bases in between. Germline V gene data show CDR1 as LGHNT and CDR2 as FRNRAP. This CDR3 is CASGPGLTYDNEQFF. The CDR3 DNA reads TGTGCTAGTGGCCCGGGACTGACCTATGACAATGAGCAGTTCTTC.

This chain links TRBV2 with TRBJ2-1, with D unclear. This CDR3 comprises 11 residues. Trimming took 7 bases from V and 9 from J, leaving 10 bases between them. In germline, CDR1 is SNHLY, CDR2 FYNNEI. The CDR3 is CASKPHGEQFF. CDR3 sequence (DNA): TGTGCCAGCAAACCTCACGGTGAGCAGTTCTTC.

The chain combines TRBV30 with TRBJ2-2; D gene uncertain. Germline loops: CDR1 GTSNPN, CDR2 SVGIG (reference sequence). CDR3 length: 14 residues. The V end lost 0 bases, the J end lost 2 bases, and 7 bases lay between the germline ends. DNA for the CDR3: TGTGCCTGGAGTGTTACAAGAAACACCGGGGAGCTGTTTTTT. Its translation: CAWSVTRNTGELFF.

This clone has more than one count but fewer than ten. This chain uses TRBV18 with TRBJ2-5; no clear D gene. The CDR3 loop spans 12 amino acids. V lost 3 bases and J lost 4, with 6 bases in between. Germline CDR1 reads KGHSH; CDR2 reads LQKENI. The CDR3 loop reads CASSPKRETQYF. In DNA, the CDR3 is TGTGCCAGCTCACCGAAGAGAGAGACCCAGTACTTC.

This clone was seen a few times. The chain links TRBV6-5 to TRBJ2-2, with D unclear. V was cut by 7 bases and J by 1 base, with 4 bases left in between. The CDR3 loop spans 12 amino acids. CDR1 is MNHEY and CDR2 is SVGAGI in the germline V gene. In nucleotides, the CDR3 is TGTGCCAGCACCAAGAACACCGGGGAGCTGTTTTTT. Translated, it gives CASTKNTGELFF.

The J gene is TRBJ2-7, the V gene TRBV18; the match to TRBD1 covers 8 bases. Germline CDR1 KGHSH, CDR2 LQKENI. The CDR3 contains 15 residues. V lost 3 bases to trimming and J lost 3 bases; unmatched junction nucleotides: 7. CDR3 in amino acids: CASSPSMGQVYEQYF. CDR3 DNA: TGTGCCAGCTCACCCAGCATGGGACAGGTCTACGAGCAGTACTTC. The full variable domain, with the rest looked up from reference TRBV18 and TRBJ2-7, is NAGVMQNPRHLVRRRGQEARLRCSPMKGHSHVYWYRQLPEEGLKFMVYLQKENIIDESGMPKERFSAEFPKEGPSILRIQQVVRGDSAAYFCASSPSMGQVYEQYFGPGTRLTVT.

This clone was counted once. The V and J genes are TRBV10-3 and TRBJ1-2, with D possibly matching TRBD1 (6 bases). The CDR3 contains 14 residues. The V and J ends lost 2 bases and 4 bases respectively, with 11 bases between them. CDR1 and CDR2 (germline): ENHRY, SYGVKD. The DNA for the CDR3 is TGTGCCATCAGTGAGCTGGCGGGGGCCTATGGCTACACCTTC. The encoded protein is CAISELAGAYGYTF.

The table lists this clone with a few counts. The rearrangement links TRBV4-1 to TRBJ1-5; no clear D gene. Between the trimmed V and J ends, which lost 6 bases and 0 bases, there was a span of 6 bases. This CDR3 is 13 amino acids long. The germline CDR1 and CDR2 sequences are MGHRA and YSYEKL. The CDR3 is CASSRDSNQPQHF. CDR3 in DNA: TGCGCCAGCAGTCGGGATAGCAATCAGCCCCAGCATTTT.